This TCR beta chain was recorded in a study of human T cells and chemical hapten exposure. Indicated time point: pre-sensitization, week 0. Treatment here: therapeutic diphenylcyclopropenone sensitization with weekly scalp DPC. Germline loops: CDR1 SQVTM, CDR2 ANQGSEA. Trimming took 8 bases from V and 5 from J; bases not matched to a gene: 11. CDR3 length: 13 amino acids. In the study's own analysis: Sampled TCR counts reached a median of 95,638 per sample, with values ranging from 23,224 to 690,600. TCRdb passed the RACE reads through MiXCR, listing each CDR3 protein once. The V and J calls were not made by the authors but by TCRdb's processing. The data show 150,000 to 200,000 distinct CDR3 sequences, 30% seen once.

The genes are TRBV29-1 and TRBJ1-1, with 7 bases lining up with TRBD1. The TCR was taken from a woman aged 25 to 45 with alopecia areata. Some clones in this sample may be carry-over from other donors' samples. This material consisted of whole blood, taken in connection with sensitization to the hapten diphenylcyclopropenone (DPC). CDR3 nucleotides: TGCAGCAGTACTCGGACAGGTGAGACTGAAGCTTTCTTT. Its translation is CSSTRTGETEAFF.